The entry below gives a single TCR beta chain sequence along with its context. Its cognate antigen has yet to be identified. No base quality values were provided; no much bigger clone lies one nucleotide off. V ends up 4 bases short and J 1 base short, with an unmatched junction base count of 5. Including the terminal cysteine and phenylalanine, the CDR3 comprises 15 residues. The read is trimmed to its CDR3 DNA, 45 bases read in frame from base 1. As encoded in the germline V gene (reference sequence), CDR1 is SEHNR while CDR2 is FQNEAQ. TCRbeta CDR3 regions were amplified from genomic DNA using the immunoSEQ Assay, a bias-controlled multiplex PCR. Regarding the original processing steps: Within the assay, amplification of reference gene primers was used to estimate how many nucleated cells each sample contained. Sequence reads were collapsed and filtered to measure the absolute abundance of every unique TCRbeta CDR3 rearrangement. For each sample, productive Simpson clonality was calculated by taking the square root of Simpson's diversity index across productive rearrangements. This is the immuneACCESS table as TCRdb keeps it, with only in-frame sequences that have V and J called. A part of the clones is gone; compared with another copy, unresolved V genes explain less than half, and the rest is unexplained. Clone size and the V and J calls come from that table; the DNA yielded D and trimming. This sample lists more than 75,000 clones; 82% were detected once. Clones ranked in the top ten supply less than 11% of the sample.

The collaborating institutions used their own protocols to collect whole blood in K2EDTA tubes. For TCRbeta analysis, collaborator samples were shipped as frozen whole blood, as isolated PBMCs, or as DNA extracted from either sample type. This sample was taken from a study of blood T cell repertoires in COVID-19 (dated by TCRdb to about 2020). For the wider study: Samples from collaborators originated in the United States, Italy and Spain and spanned both the acute and convalescent phases of COVID-19. The prospective study material was composed of cDNA or gDNA derived from T cells, B-cell-depleted T cells, or PBMCs. The sample metadata nearly always contained a de-identified subject ID, COVID-19 status, age in years and sex. Samples were obtained from the ongoing ImmuneRACE study (first 160 participants) and from about 1,300 subjects provided by 6 global collaborators. Subjects who had been exposed to COVID-19, were actively infected with it, or had recovered from it provided the deeply sampled blood TCRbeta repertoires that made up the dataset. The repertoires were released in a freely available public database intended as a resource for research on the immune response to SARS-CoV-2. Where available, HLA class I and class II types were obtained from metadata supplied by the sample provider rather than from assay-based typing. The full study reports these points: The amount of clinical and demographic metadata varied by source and participant and was provided uncurated.

The sequence links TRBV7-9 to TRBJ1-1, with TRBD1 matching 8 junction bases. The sequenced sample was peripheral blood. The sequence was collected from a man in his fifties or sixties with acute or convalescent COVID-19. The CDR3 is CASSSRTGKNTEAFF. The nucleotide sequence reads TGTGCCAGCAGCTCCCGGACAGGGAAGAACACTGAAGCTTTCTTT.